Below are 20 T cell receptor beta chains sequenced from a single sample in a study of blood T cell repertoires in COVID-19. Assay: immunoSEQ multiplex PCR; the TCRdb copy retains only in-frame clones and omits some. This sample has tens of thousands of clones, with 60% to 85% found just once. Specimen: peripheral blood. These receptors came from a human donor in a cohort sampled during active COVID-19.

This clone was recorded once. The V and J genes are TRBV6-4 and TRBJ2-7; tentatively, D is TRBD2 (6 bases). With 8 bases removed from V and 0 bases from J, the gap between germline ends came to 14 bases. Germline V gene data show CDR1 as MRHNA and CDR2 as SNTAGT. This CDR3 is built from 14 residues. CDR3 DNA: TGTGCCAGCCCCCGGGACTCTCTCTCCTACGAGCAGTACTTC. It yields the protein CASPRDSLSYEQYF.

The chain employs TRBV9 and TRBJ2-1; 9 bases match TRBD2. After removal of 2 bases from V and 7 bases from J, the junction contained 7 bases not matched to a gene. Germline CDR1 reads SGDLS; CDR2 reads YYNGEE. The CDR3 spans 15 residues. The CDR3 DNA reads TGTGCCAGCAGCGTTAGCTCTAGCGGGACGAATGAGCAGTTCTTC. Translated: CASSVSSSGTNEQFF. Based on the CDR3 plus reference TRBV9 and TRBJ2-1, the full variable domain is DSGVTQTPKHLITATGQRVTLRCSPRSGDLSVYWYQQSLDQGLQFLIQYYNGEERAKGNILERFSAQQFPDLHSELNLSSLELGDSALYFCASSVSSSGTNEQFFGPGTRLTVL.

Many counts were recorded for this clone. V usage is TRBV9 and J usage is TRBJ2-7, with unresolved D. There are 13 residues in the CDR3. CDR1 and CDR2 from the germline V gene are SGDLS and YYNGEE. V dropped 4 bases and J dropped 4 bases, with 12 bases sitting between them. For the CDR3, the DNA is TGTGCCAGCAGCCGATCCCTAGAATACGAGCAGTACTTC. As protein: CASSRSLEYEQYF.

This chain uses TRBV7-8 with TRBJ2-7; unclear D gene. Germline V CDR1 and CDR2: SGHVS, FQNEAQ. V was shortened by 3 bases and J by 2 bases, with 8 bases between the two germline ends. This CDR3 contains 13 residues. CDR3 bases: TGTGCCAGCAGCTTGGTCCGAGCCTACGAGCAGTACTTC. Translated, it gives CASSLVRAYEQYF.

J is TRBJ2-7 and V is TRBV5-8, with 10 bases matching TRBD2. The length of the CDR3 is 16 residues. The J segment lost 2 bases and the V segment lost 4 bases, leaving 9 bases of the junction unmatched. The germline gives CDR1 SGHTS, CDR2 YDEGEE. CDR3 protein: CASSPRRTSGTYEQYF. CDR3 DNA: TGTGCCAGCAGCCCCCGGAGAACTAGCGGGACCTACGAGCAGTACTTC.

This chain uses TRBV6-5 with TRBJ2-1; 11 bases map to TRBD2. Germline values: CDR1 MNHEY, CDR2 SVGAGI. J gave up 6 bases and V 4 bases, and 5 bases lay outside the gene matches. There are 15 residues in the CDR3. The CDR3 here is CASSLAGGRSNEQFF. The CDR3 DNA follows: TGTGCCAGCAGTTTAGCGGGAGGGCGGTCCAATGAGCAGTTCTTC.

V usage is TRBV4-3 and J usage is TRBJ1-1, with D tentatively TRBD1 (6 bases). Trimming cost V 0 bases and J 11 bases, with 16 bases left between them. In germline, CDR1 is LGHNA, CDR2 YSLEER. The CDR3 runs 14 residues. CDR3 residues: CASSQDTYRARAFF. The CDR3 DNA is TGCGCCAGCAGCCAAGATACCTACAGGGCCCGGGCTTTCTTT.

This chain uses TRBV18 with TRBJ1-1; 7 nucleotides line up with TRBD1. Germline loops: CDR1 KGHSH, CDR2 LQKENI. J gave up 5 bases and V 5 bases, and 14 bases lay outside the gene matches. The CDR3 length is 16 residues. CDR3 in DNA: TGTGCCAGCTCAAACTTAAGAGCGGACAGGTCGACTGAAGCTTTCTTT. The encoded protein is CASSNLRADRSTEAFF.

The J gene is TRBJ2-2, the V gene TRBV28, with a weak D call TRBD1 (6 bases). The ends were cut back, 5 bases at V and 2 bases at J, with 18 bases in the middle. CDR3 length: 17 residues. Germline CDR1 MDHEN, CDR2 SYDVKM. The CDR3: CASSRPPRDTNTGELFF. CDR3 DNA sequence: TGTGCCAGCAGTCGGCCCCCTAGGGACACCAACACCGGGGAGCTGTTTTTT.

This clone was detected once. The chain couples TRBV28 to TRBJ1-2; the match to TRBD1 covers 12 bases. Trimming removed 5 bases from V and 7 bases from J; junction bases left unmatched: 8. The germline V gene has CDR1 MDHEN and CDR2 SYDVKM. This CDR3 is built from 15 residues. CDR3 loop: CASSRGGTGGFGYTF. The CDR3 DNA is TGTGCCAGCAGTCGAGGGGGGACAGGGGGCTTTGGCTACACCTTC.

This sequence joins TRBV18 and TRBJ2-3; TRBD1 matches at 8 bases. V lost 5 bases and J lost 1; bases outside the gene matches: 2. The germline gives CDR1 KGHSH, CDR2 LQKENI. CDR3 length: 14 residues. The CDR3 DNA reads as TGTGCCAGCTCAGGACAGGGCGGCACAGATACGCAGTATTTT. Its translation: CASSGQGGTDTQYF.

The chain is built from TRBV6-5 and TRBJ1-1; D might be TRBD1 (6 bases). The CDR3 totals 14 residues. Germline-derived CDR1 and CDR2 are MNHEY and SVGAGI. V lost 2 bases and J 4 bases, leaving 11 bases between the germline ends. The CDR3 coding sequence is TGTGCCAGCAGTTACGGGCGGGGGCCCACTGAAGCTTTCTTT. Residues: CASSYGRGPTEAFF.

The rearrangement joins TRBV5-1 to TRBJ2-3; perhaps TRBD2 as D (6 bases). With 7 bases removed from V and 1 base from J, the gap between germline ends came to 13 bases. The germline V gene has CDR1 SGHRS and CDR2 YFSETQ. The CDR3 is 14 amino acids. The CDR3, as DNA: TGCGCCAGCGCTGGAGGAGGGGGCACAGATACGCAGTATTTT. As protein: CASAGGGGTDTQYF.

The V and J genes are TRBV29-1 and TRBJ2-7, with a tentative D call TRBD2 (5 bases). The germline CDR1 and CDR2 sequences are SQVTM and ANQGSEA. The CDR3 is 13 residues long. V was cut by 3 bases and J by 2 bases, with 11 bases left in between. CDR3 nucleotides: TGCAGCGTTGAGGTGTCGGGAACCTACGAGCAGTACTTC. Translated, it gives CSVEVSGTYEQYF.

V and J are TRBV28 and TRBJ1-6; 7 bases align to TRBD1. Losses at the gene ends were 6 bases for V and 5 bases for J; bases not matched to a gene: 7. The CDR3 runs 15 residues. CDR1 and CDR2 from the germline V gene are MDHEN and SYDVKM. CDR3 DNA: TGTGCCAGCAGCCTACGGGACAGTCATAATTCACCCCTCCACTTT. It translates to CASSLRDSHNSPLHF.

This chain connects TRBV4-3 to TRBJ2-1; 9 bases map to TRBD2. The CDR3 runs 22 residues. With V trimmed by 3 bases and J by 9 bases, 30 bases remained unmatched. Germline CDR1 and CDR2: LGHNA and YSLEER. CDR3 residues: CASSHPSSPLAGTTRRAGEQFF. In DNA form, the CDR3 reads TGCGCCAGCAGCCACCCTTCCTCCCCTCTAGCGGGAACAACCCGGCGGGCGGGTGAGCAGTTCTTC.

This rearrangement joins TRBV27 to TRBJ2-2; a possible D gene is TRBD1 (6 bases). CDR1 is MNHEY, CDR2 SMNVEV, per germline (reference sequence). CDR3 length equals 14 residues. V lost 3 bases, J lost 6 bases, and 11 bases lay in between. In DNA form, the CDR3 reads TGTGCCAGCAGTTTCAGGGGTGGGTCCGGGGAGCTGTTTTTT. This sequence encodes CASSFRGGSGELFF.

The gene calls are TRBV11-2 and TRBJ2-3; no definite D call. The V gene lost 1 base and the J gene lost 1 base, with 12 bases spanning the gap. There are 16 residues in the CDR3. Germline CDR1 is SGHAT and CDR2 is FQNNGV. CDR3 residues: CASSLVPSTRTDTQYF. DNA of the CDR3: TGTGCCAGCAGCTTAGTTCCCTCCACTCGCACAGATACGCAGTATTTT.

The chain uses TRBV19 and TRBJ2-3, with TRBD1 matching over 8 bases. CDR1 is LNHDA, CDR2 SQIVND, per germline (reference sequence). The J segment lost 3 bases and the V segment lost 6 bases, leaving 8 bases of the junction unmatched. There are 15 residues in the CDR3. The CDR3, as DNA: TGTGCCAGTAGGCGGACAGGGCTGTGGACAGATACGCAGTATTTT. Its translation: CASRRTGLWTDTQYF. The whole variable domain, filled in from reference TRBV19 and TRBJ2-3, reads DGGITQSPKYLFRKEGQNVTLSCEQNLNHDAMYWYRQDPGQGLRLIYYSQIVNDFQKGDIAEGYSVSREKKESFPLTVTSAQKNPTAFYLCASRRTGLWTDTQYFGPGTRLTVL.

J is TRBJ2-7 and V is TRBV2; 10 nucleotides agree with TRBD1. V lost 5 bases and J lost 2; bases outside the gene matches: 3. The CDR3 contains 14 residues. From germline, CDR1 is SNHLY and CDR2 FYNNEI. The CDR3 loop is CASSRDRGAYEQYF. The CDR3 DNA reads TGTGCCAGCAGTAGGGACAGGGGAGCCTACGAGCAGTACTTC.